What follows is one TCR beta chain and its context. Its specificity is unknown. This record comes from a study of OX40 agonist ivuxolimab in advanced cancers. Looking at the study overall: Patients with hepatocellular carcinoma, melanoma, renal cell or head and neck cancer made up the dose-escalation patients.

Study-wide results and caveats: CD4+ and CD8+ T cells in blood underwent clonal expansion by week 6 at 0.1 to 3.0 mg/kg.

Germline V gene data show CDR1 as SGDLS and CDR2 as YYNGEE. The CDR3 totals 16 residues. V was clipped by 0 bases and J by 3 bases, with 12 bases between them. Libraries were prepared by immunoSEQ multiplex PCR; TCRdb keeps only in-frame clonotypes and omits some of them. The sample includes 20,000 to 30,000 clones, over 80% of them seen just once. The genes are TRBV9 and TRBJ2-2; D may match TRBD1 or TRBD2 (5 bases each). This receptor was identified in an adult with an advanced solid tumor such as melanoma, head and neck, liver or kidney cancer. The sample in question was CD4+ or CD8+ T cells sorted from blood, obtained in a trial of the OX40 agonist ivuxolimab. The chain's CDR3 is CASSVAGRRDTGELFF. The CDR3 DNA reads as TGTGCCAGCAGCGTAGCGGGGCGGCGGGACACCGGGGAGCTGTTTTTT.